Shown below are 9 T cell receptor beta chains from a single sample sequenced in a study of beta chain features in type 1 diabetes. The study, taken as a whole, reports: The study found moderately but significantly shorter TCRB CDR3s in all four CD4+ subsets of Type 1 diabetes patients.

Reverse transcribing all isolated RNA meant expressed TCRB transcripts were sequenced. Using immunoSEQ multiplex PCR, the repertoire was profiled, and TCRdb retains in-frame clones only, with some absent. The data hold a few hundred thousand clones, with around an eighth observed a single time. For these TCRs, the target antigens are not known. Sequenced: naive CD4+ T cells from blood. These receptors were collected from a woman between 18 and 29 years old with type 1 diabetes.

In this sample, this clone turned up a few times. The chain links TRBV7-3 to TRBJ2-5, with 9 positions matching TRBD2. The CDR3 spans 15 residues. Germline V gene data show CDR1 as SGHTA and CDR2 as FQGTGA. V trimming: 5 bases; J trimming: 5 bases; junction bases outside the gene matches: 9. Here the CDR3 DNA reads TGTGCCAGCAGCCTAGTAGCGGGAGCGGGGGAGACCCAGTACTTC. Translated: CASSLVAGAGETQYF.

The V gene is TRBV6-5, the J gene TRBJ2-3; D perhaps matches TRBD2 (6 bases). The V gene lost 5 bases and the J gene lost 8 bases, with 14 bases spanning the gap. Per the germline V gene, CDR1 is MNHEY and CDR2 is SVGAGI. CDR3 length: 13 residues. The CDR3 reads CASSPPGRSTQYF. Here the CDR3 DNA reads TGTGCCAGCAGTCCCCCAGGGAGGAGTACGCAGTATTTT.

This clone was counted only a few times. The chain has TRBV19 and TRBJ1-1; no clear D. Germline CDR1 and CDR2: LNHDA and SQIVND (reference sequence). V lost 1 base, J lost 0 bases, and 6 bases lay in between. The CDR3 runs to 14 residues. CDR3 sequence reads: CASSIVAVNTEAFF. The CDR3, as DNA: TGTGCCAGTAGTATAGTAGCAGTGAACACTGAAGCTTTCTTT.

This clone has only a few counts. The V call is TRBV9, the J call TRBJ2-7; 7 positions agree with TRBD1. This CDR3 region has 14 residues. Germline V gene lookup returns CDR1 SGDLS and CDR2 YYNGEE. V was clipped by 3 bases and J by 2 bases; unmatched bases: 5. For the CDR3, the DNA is TGTGCCAGCAGCGCTCAGGGGGTACCCTACGAGCAGTACTTC. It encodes CASSAQGVPYEQYF.

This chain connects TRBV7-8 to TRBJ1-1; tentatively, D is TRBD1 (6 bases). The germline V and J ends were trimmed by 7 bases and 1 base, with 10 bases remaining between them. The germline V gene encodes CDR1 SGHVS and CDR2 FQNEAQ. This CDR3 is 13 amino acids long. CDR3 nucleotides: TGTGCCAGCACCAAGGACAGGAACACTGAAGCTTTCTTT. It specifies CASTKDRNTEAFF.

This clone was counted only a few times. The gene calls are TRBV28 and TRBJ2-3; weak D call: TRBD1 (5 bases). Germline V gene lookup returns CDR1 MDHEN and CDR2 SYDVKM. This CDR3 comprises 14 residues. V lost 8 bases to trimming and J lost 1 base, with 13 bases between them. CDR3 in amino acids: CASHTPQGTDTQYF. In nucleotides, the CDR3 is TGTGCCAGCCATACCCCACAGGGCACAGATACGCAGTATTTT. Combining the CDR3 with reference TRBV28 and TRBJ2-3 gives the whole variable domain DVKVTQSSRYLVKRTGEKVFLECVQDMDHENMFWYRQDPGLGLRLIYFSYDVKMKEKGDIPEGYSVSREKKERFSLILESASTNQTSMYLCASHTPQGTDTQYFGPGTRLTVL.

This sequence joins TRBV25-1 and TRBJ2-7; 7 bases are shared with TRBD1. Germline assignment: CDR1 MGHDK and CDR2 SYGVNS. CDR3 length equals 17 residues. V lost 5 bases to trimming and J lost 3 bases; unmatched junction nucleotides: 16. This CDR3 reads CASSPPYSKTGIYEQYF. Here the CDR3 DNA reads TGTGCCAGCAGTCCTCCGTATTCAAAGACAGGGATCTACGAGCAGTACTTC.

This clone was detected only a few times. This CDR3 reads CASRSGTGGYEQYF. CDR3 sequence (DNA): TGTGCCAGTAGATCCGGGACAGGGGGCTACGAGCAGTACTTC. The chain uses TRBV19 and TRBJ2-7; 11 bases fit TRBD1. V lost 6 bases to trimming and J lost 3 bases; unmatched junction nucleotides: 4. The V gene's germline CDR1 is LNHDA and CDR2 SQIVND (reference sequence). CDR3 length equals 14 residues.

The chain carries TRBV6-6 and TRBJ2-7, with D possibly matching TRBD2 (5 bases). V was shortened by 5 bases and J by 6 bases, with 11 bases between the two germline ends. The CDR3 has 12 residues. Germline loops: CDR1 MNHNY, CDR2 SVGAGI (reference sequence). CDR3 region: CASSKPGVEQYF. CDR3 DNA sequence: TGTGCCAGCAGTAAACCCGGGGTCGAGCAGTACTTC.